This record looks at one T cell receptor beta chain sequence and its context. Patients at the Seattle site were enrolled during active infection and followed longitudinally. The source of the sample is a study of blood T cell repertoires in COVID-19. At the level of the study: Samples representing acute and convalescent COVID-19 were sourced from the United States, Italy and Spain. PBMCs, B-cell-depleted T cells, or T cells provided the cDNA or gDNA that made up the material.

The CDR3 runs 15 residues. V shed 4 bases, J shed 4 bases, and the junction held 6 bases outside the gene matches. Germline CDR1 and CDR2: SGHTS and YDEGEE. As originally analysed: Amplifying reference gene primers gave estimates of nucleated cell counts. Sequencing used immunoSEQ multiplex PCR; TCRdb keeps in-frame clones, though not all of them. V, J and clone size reflect that table, while D and trimming were determined from the DNA. The table includes about 170,000 clones, more than 85% detected once. This sequence was found in a woman of 80 years or more with COVID-19, enrolled during active disease. The V call is TRBV5-8, the J call TRBJ2-7; 12 bases line up with TRBD2. The specimen sequenced was peripheral blood. The CDR3, as DNA: TGTGCCAGCAGCATAGGACTAGCGGGGATGTACGAGCAGTACTTC. Translating it yields CASSIGLAGMYEQYF.